This T cell receptor (beta chain) was recorded in a study of T cells in tuberculosis. Background on the study: This South African cohort compared adolescents with or without latent tuberculosis against adults with active tuberculosis. Study-level results: GMM-specific TCRs were nearer to active tuberculosis alpha repertoires, suggesting expansion. Active tuberculosis patients had shorter CDR3-alpha; the beta difference was nonsignificant.

Points on this clone: Its antigen is not known.

Sequencing used immunoSEQ multiplex PCR; TCRdb keeps in-frame clones, though not all of them. The sample yields more than 30,000 clones, around 97% seen once. V shed 0 bases and J 3 bases; nucleotides not matched to a gene: 6. The CDR3 is 16 amino acids. CDR1 is LGHNT, CDR2 FRNRAP, per germline. Unsorted cryopreserved PBMC were sequenced, averaging about 92,000 T cells per clinical donor. The V and J genes are TRBV12-5 and TRBJ2-3; 7 nucleotides line up with TRBD2. Input material: PBMCs. The clonotype was recovered from a donor aged 10-29 years with latent tuberculosis or without tuberculosis infection. CDR3 in amino acids: CASGLVWTSRTDTQYF. The CDR3 region has the DNA TGTGCTAGTGGTTTGGTTTGGACTAGTCGGACAGATACGCAGTATTTT.